Following are 21 T cell receptor beta chains from one sample sequenced in a study of cytomegalovirus exposure and HLA in healthy donors. Amplification used 60 Vbeta primers and 13 Jbeta primers. Using immunoSEQ multiplex PCR, the repertoire was profiled, and TCRdb retains in-frame clones only, with some absent. The repertoire shows 120,000 to 150,000 clones; the top ten hold 1.5% to 2%. The specimen sequenced was PBMCs. The receptor set was obtained from a woman aged 45-59 years in good health and CMV-seronegative.

This chain links TRBV19 with TRBJ2-7; TRBD1 aligns across 9 bases. The CDR3 consists of 16 residues. In germline, CDR1 is LNHDA, CDR2 SQIVND (reference sequence). V trimming: 5 bases; J trimming: 1 base; junction bases outside the gene matches: 9. The chain's CDR3 is CASSAVPGQGSYEQYF. DNA for the CDR3: TGTGCCAGTAGTGCGGTACCGGGACAGGGTTCCTACGAGCAGTACTTC.

The chain uses TRBV5-6 and TRBJ2-3; weak D call: TRBD2 (6 bases). Trimming removed 2 bases from V and 11 bases from J, with 15 bases in between. Germline CDR1 and CDR2: SGHDT and YYEEEE. The CDR3 loop spans 13 amino acids. DNA of the CDR3: TGTGCCAGCAGCTTCGGTGGGACTCCCTTGCAGTATTTT. Translation gives CASSFGGTPLQYF.

V usage is TRBV2 and J usage is TRBJ1-5; TRBD1 matches 8 bases. The CDR3 is 15 amino acids. J was trimmed by 4 bases and V by 4 bases; bases with no gene match: 6. Germline CDR1 and CDR2: SNHLY and FYNNEI. The CDR3 loop reads CASSVQGQANQPQHF. The CDR3 nucleotides read TGTGCCAGCAGTGTTCAGGGACAGGCGAATCAGCCCCAGCATTTT.

The chain uses TRBV28 and TRBJ1-5, with D unclear. Germline V gives CDR1 MDHEN, CDR2 SYDVKM. The V gene lost 6 bases and the J gene lost 2 bases, with 17 bases spanning the gap. CDR3 length: 16 residues. CDR3 region: CASRGLLGGGNQPQHF. In DNA form, the CDR3 reads TGTGCCAGCAGAGGACTCCTCGGAGGAGGCAATCAGCCCCAGCATTTT. The whole variable domain, remainder taken from reference TRBV28 and TRBJ1-5, is DVKVTQSSRYLVKRTGEKVFLECVQDMDHENMFWYRQDPGLGLRLIYFSYDVKMKEKGDIPEGYSVSREKKERFSLILESASTNQTSMYLCASRGLLGGGNQPQHFGDGTRLSIL.

V usage is TRBV10-3 and J usage is TRBJ1-6; 7 bases map to TRBD1. Trimming cost V 3 bases and J 2 bases; bases outside gene matches: 4. The germline gives CDR1 ENHRY, CDR2 SYGVKD. This CDR3 has 16 amino acids. The CDR3 reads CAISERGRPYNSPLHF. In DNA, the CDR3 is TGTGCCATCAGTGAAAGGGGGCGACCCTATAATTCACCCCTCCACTTT.

DNA of the CDR3: TGCGCCAGCAGCCAAGCCCGGGGGATGGGTTCACCCCTCCACTTT. It is translated as CASSQARGMGSPLHF. The chain links TRBV4-1 to TRBJ1-6; D is possibly TRBD1 (5 bases). Germline CDR1 MGHRA, CDR2 YSYEKL. The CDR3 spans 15 residues. V lost 1 base to trimming and J lost 9 bases, with 13 bases between them.

V usage is TRBV28 and J usage is TRBJ1-1; no clear D. CDR3 length equals 15 residues. CDR1 MDHEN and CDR2 SYDVKM come from the germline V gene. V lost 3 bases and J lost 4, with 15 bases in between. The CDR3 bases are TGTGCCAGCAGTTTTTCCCAAAGACTTGGCACTGAAGCTTTCTTT. Residues: CASSFSQRLGTEAFF.

The CDR3 bases are TGTGCCACCAGCACTAGGGGTGCCTCTGGCTACACCTTC. It encodes CATSTRGASGYTF. V usage is TRBV15 and J usage is TRBJ1-2, with D perhaps TRBD1 (5 bases). The CDR3 totals 13 residues. Trimming took off 4 bases at V and 7 bases at J, with 13 bases between the two ends. The germline gives CDR1 LNHNV, CDR2 YYDKDF (reference sequence).

This chain joins TRBV19 and TRBJ1-5; TRBD1 matches 9 bases. The germline gives CDR1 LNHDA, CDR2 SQIVND (reference sequence). The trim removed 5 bases at V and 6 bases at J, leaving 14 bases unmatched. There are 17 residues in the CDR3. The CDR3 spells CASSVGTGPRQGQPQHF. The DNA of the CDR3 is TGTGCCAGTAGTGTTGGGACAGGGCCTCGCCAAGGTCAGCCCCAGCATTTT.

The chain is built from TRBV4-3 and TRBJ2-7; TRBD2 might be the D (5 bases). V lost 3 bases and J 6 bases, leaving 15 bases between the germline ends. The CDR3 consists of 14 residues. Germline CDR1 LGHNA, CDR2 YSLEER. CDR3 amino acids: CASSQGSYSAEQYF. The CDR3 nucleotides are TGCGCCAGCAGCCAGGGATCCTATAGCGCCGAGCAGTACTTC.

This rearrangement joins TRBV29-1 to TRBJ2-6; no clear D gene. Germline V CDR1 and CDR2: SQVTM, ANQGSEA. CDR3 length: 14 amino acids. Trimming shortened V by 7 bases and J by 1 base, and 11 bases separated the two germline ends. This chain's CDR3 is CSARSSSGANVLTF. The CDR3, as DNA: TGCAGCGCCCGATCCAGTTCTGGGGCCAACGTCCTGACTTTC.

J is TRBJ1-1 and V is TRBV28, with D unclear. Deletions cut 5 bases from V and 2 bases from J, with 9 bases between. This CDR3 comprises 13 residues. Germline values: CDR1 MDHEN, CDR2 SYDVKM. This CDR3 reads CASSGDINTEAFF. In nucleotides, the CDR3 is TGTGCCAGCAGTGGTGACATAAACACTGAAGCTTTCTTT.

This chain uses TRBV4-2 with TRBJ2-1; 7 bases fit TRBD2. The trim removed 1 base at V and 7 bases at J, leaving 4 bases unmatched. Germline V gene data show CDR1 as LGHNA and CDR2 as YNFKEQ. CDR3 size: 14 residues. CDR3 protein: CASSQALAANEQFF. The CDR3 coding sequence is TGTGCCAGCAGCCAAGCCCTAGCGGCAAATGAGCAGTTCTTC.

This chain uses TRBV5-1 with TRBJ1-2; TRBD1 agrees at 10 bases. Per germline, CDR1 SGHRS and CDR2 YFSETQ. The V gene end was trimmed by 4 bases and the J gene end by 3 bases; junction bases not matched to a gene: 12. This CDR3 has 17 residues. The CDR3 loop is CASSTDGTGVNDYGYTF. The CDR3 coding sequence is TGCGCCAGCAGCACGGACGGGACAGGGGTAAACGACTATGGCTACACCTTC. Variable domain in full (rest from reference TRBV5-1 and TRBJ1-2): KAGVTQTPRYLIKTRGQQVTLSCSPISGHRSVSWYQQTPGQGLQFLFEYFSETQRNKGNFPGRFSGRQFSNSRSEMNVSTLELGDSALYLCASSTDGTGVNDYGYTFGSGTRLTVV.

The J gene is TRBJ2-3, the V gene TRBV28; D ambiguous. Per the germline V gene, CDR1 is MDHEN and CDR2 is SYDVKM. This CDR3 comprises 13 residues. V was shortened by 7 bases and J by 4 bases, with 12 bases between the two germline ends. CDR3 bases: TGTGCCAGCACCTTATTTAAATCAGATACGCAGTATTTT. Amino acid sequence: CASTLFKSDTQYF.

This chain connects TRBV28 to TRBJ1-2; the match to TRBD1 covers 8 bases. The CDR3 runs to 13 residues. The germline gives CDR1 MDHEN, CDR2 SYDVKM. The ends lost 8 bases at V and 2 bases at J; junction bases unmatched: 4. The CDR3 here is CASAAGGNYGYTF. CDR3 nucleotides: TGTGCCAGCGCGGCAGGGGGCAACTATGGCTACACCTTC.

V gene TRBV27 combines with J gene TRBJ2-3; TRBD2 agrees at 8 bases. This CDR3 region has 16 residues. In germline, CDR1 is MNHEY, CDR2 SMNVEV (reference sequence). With V trimmed by 7 bases and J by 6 bases, 15 bases remained unmatched. The CDR3 DNA reads TGTGCCAGCAAATCGGGGTACAGCGGGAGCGGTGATACGCAGTATTTT. Protein: CASKSGYSGSGDTQYF.

The V gene is TRBV30, the J gene TRBJ1-5; 7 positions agree with TRBD1. The CDR3 sequence is 15 residues long. After removal of 2 bases from V and 3 bases from J, the junction contained 7 bases not matched to a gene. In germline, CDR1 is GTSNPN, CDR2 SVGIG (reference sequence). CDR3 sequence (DNA): TGTGCCTGGAGTTCCGGAGGGGGCTACAATCAGCCCCAGCATTTT. The encoded protein is CAWSSGGGYNQPQHF.

The rearrangement joins TRBV9 to TRBJ1-4; D remains unclear. The germline V gene encodes CDR1 SGDLS and CDR2 YYNGEE. Trimming removed 0 bases from V and 4 bases from J, with 7 bases in between. The CDR3 is 14 amino acids. CDR3 nucleotide sequence: TGTGCCAGCAGCGTAGCGGGTAGTAATGAAAAACTGTTTTTT. It codes for CASSVAGSNEKLFF.

This chain joins TRBV5-6 and TRBJ1-2; tentative D call: TRBD1 (6 bases). CDR3 length: 14 amino acids. Germline assignment: CDR1 SGHDT and CDR2 YYEEEE. The V end was cut by 1 base, the J end by 6 bases, with 13 bases between. This chain's CDR3 is CASSLWGRVDGYTF. CDR3 in DNA: TGTGCCAGCAGCTTGTGGGGGCGTGTAGATGGCTACACCTTC. Full variable domain (remainder filled in from reference TRBV5-6 and TRBJ1-2): DAGVTQSPTHLIKTRGQQVTLRCSPKSGHDTVSWYQQALGQGPQFIFQYYEEEERQRGNFPDRFSGHQFPNYSSELNVNALLLGDSALYLCASSLWGRVDGYTFGSGTRLTVV.

The genes are TRBV4-1 and TRBJ1-2; possible D gene TRBD1, 6 bases. Germline values: CDR1 MGHRA, CDR2 YSYEKL. The ends were cut back, 0 bases at V and 8 bases at J, with 13 bases in the middle. The length of the CDR3 is 14 residues. The CDR3 loop reads CASSQDPRGYGYTF. The CDR3 DNA sequence: TGCGCCAGCAGCCAAGATCCCAGGGGATACGGCTACACCTTC.